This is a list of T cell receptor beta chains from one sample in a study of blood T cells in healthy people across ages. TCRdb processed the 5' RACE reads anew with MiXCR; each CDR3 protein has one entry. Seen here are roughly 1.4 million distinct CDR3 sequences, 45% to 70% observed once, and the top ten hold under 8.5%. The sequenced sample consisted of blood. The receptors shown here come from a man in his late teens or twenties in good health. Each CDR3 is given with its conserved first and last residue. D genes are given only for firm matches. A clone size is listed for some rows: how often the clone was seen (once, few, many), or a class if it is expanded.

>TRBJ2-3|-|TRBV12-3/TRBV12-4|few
TGTGCCAGCAGTTCCAACCCCCAGGGAGGCACAGATACGCAGTATTTT
CASSSNPQGGTDTQYF
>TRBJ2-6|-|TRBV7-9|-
TGTGCCAGCAGCCCCGGGATCCTCTCTGGGGCCAACGTCCTGACTTTC
CASSPGILSGANVLTF
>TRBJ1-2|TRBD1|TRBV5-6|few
TGTGCCAGCAGCTTGGGACAGGGGCCCTATGGCTACACCTTC
CASSLGQGPYGYTF
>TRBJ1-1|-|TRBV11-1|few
TGTGCCAGCAGCCGAGAGCTGAACACTGAAGCTTTCTTT
CASSRELNTEAFF
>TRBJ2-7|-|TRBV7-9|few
TGTGCCAGCAGCCCACCACTGGCTGGTCCCTACGAGCAGTACTTC
CASSPPLAGPYEQYF
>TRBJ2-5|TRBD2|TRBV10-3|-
TGTGCCATCAAAATGACTAGCAGCCCCGGGGAGACCCAGTACTTC
CAIKMTSSPGETQYF
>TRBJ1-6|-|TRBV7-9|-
TGTGCCAGCAGACCCAGATCAGGGTTAAATTCACCCCTCCACTTT
CASRPRSGLNSPLHF
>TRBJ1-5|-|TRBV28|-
TGTGCCGGCAGTCCCAGACTGATTAATCAGCCCCAGCATTTT
CAGSPRLINQPQHF
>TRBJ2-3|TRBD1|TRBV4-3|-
TGCGCCAGCAGCCGCGGACAGGGGATAGGAGATACGCAGTATTTT
CASSRGQGIGDTQYF
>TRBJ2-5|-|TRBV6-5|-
TGTGCCAGCAGCCTAGGATCTGCGGTCCCCCAAGAGACCCAGTACTTC
CASSLGSAVPQETQYF
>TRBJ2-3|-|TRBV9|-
TGTGCCAGCAGCCGTATCGACGGCACAGATACGCAGTATTTT
CASSRIDGTDTQYF
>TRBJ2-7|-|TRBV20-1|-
TGCAGTGCTAGAGACCCACAGGGTGTGGCCGAGCGGTACTTC
CSARDPQGVAERYF
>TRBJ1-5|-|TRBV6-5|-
TGTGCCAGCAGTGGCGGTTTCGGGGGGATTCAGCCCCAGCATTTT
CASSGGFGGIQPQHF
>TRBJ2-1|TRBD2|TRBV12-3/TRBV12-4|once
TGTGCCAGCAGGCCAGATGGACTAGCGGGAGGCTACAATGAGCAGTTCTTC
CASRPDGLAGGYNEQFF
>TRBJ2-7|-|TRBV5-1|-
TGCGCCAGCAGCTTTGAGGGGAGAATCGACTACGAGCAGTACTTC
CASSFEGRIDYEQYF
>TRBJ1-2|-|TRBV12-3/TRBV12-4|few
TGTGCCAGCAGTTCGGACATGGGCTATGGCTACACCTTC
CASSSDMGYGYTF
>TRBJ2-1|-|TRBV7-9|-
TGTGCCAGCAGCTCATCGGACAGCGACAATGAGCAGTTCTTC
CASSSSDSDNEQFF
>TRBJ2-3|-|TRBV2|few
TGTGCCAGCAGTGAAGCTCGGGGCAAGGCCGATACGCAGTATTTT
CASSEARGKADTQYF
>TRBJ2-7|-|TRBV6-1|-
TGTGCCACCGCCGACTACGAGCAGTACTTC
CATADYEQYF
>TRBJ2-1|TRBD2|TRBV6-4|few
TGTGCCAGCAGTTCTAGCGGGGAGAACAATGAGCAGTTCTTC
CASSSSGENNEQFF
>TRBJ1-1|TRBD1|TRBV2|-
TGTGCCAGCAGGGAACCTGACAGGGTGGAACGGGACACTGAAGCTTTCTTT
CASREPDRVERDTEAFF
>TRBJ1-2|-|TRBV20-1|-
TGCAGTGCTAATTCAGGGACTGGCTACACCTTC
CSANSGTGYTF
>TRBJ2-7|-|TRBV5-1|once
TGCGCCAGCAGCTTGGTTGGAAGGGCCCAGTTGAGAGTAAGAGCCTACGAGCAGTACTTC
CASSLVGRAQLRVRAYEQYF
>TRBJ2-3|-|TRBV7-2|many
TGTGCCAGCAGCTTACCAGATACGCAGTATTTT
CASSLPDTQYF
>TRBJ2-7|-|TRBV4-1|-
TGCGCCAGCGGGAAGGTCAGCCTCCCCGACGAGCAGTACTTC
CASGKVSLPDEQYF
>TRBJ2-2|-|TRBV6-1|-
TGTGCCAGCAGCCAAGAAATCGGGGAGCTGTTTTTT
CASSQEIGELFF
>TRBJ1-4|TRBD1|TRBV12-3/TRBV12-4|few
TGTGCCAGCAGTTTTAGGACAGGCCTAGGTGAAAAACTGTTTTTT
CASSFRTGLGEKLFF
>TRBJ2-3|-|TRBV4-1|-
TGCGCCAGCGCCGGGGTAGAGACAGATACGCAGTATTTT
CASAGVETDTQYF
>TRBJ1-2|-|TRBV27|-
TGTGCCAGCAGTTTCCAGGGGAATGGCTACACCTTC
CASSFQGNGYTF
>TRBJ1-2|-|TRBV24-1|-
TGTGCCACCATGTTCGATGGCTACACCTTC
CATMFDGYTF
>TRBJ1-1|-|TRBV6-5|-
TGTGCCAGCAGTTACTTGGGGGGGAAGAACACTGAAGCTTTCTTT
CASSYLGGKNTEAFF
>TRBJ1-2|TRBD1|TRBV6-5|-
TGTGCCAGCAGAATACCAGGGGGCTATGGCTACACCTTC
CASRIPGGYGYTF
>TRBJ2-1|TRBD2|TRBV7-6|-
TGTGCCAGCAGCTTGCACGGGGGTGTGCGGGAGGAGTCCTACAATGAGCAGTTCTTC
CASSLHGGVREESYNEQFF
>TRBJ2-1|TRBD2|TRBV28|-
TGTGCCAGCAGTTTGGGACTAGGGCCAAATGAGCAGTTCTTC
CASSLGLGPNEQFF
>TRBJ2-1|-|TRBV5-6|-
TGTGCCAGCAGCTTGGGGTGGCCTGAGCAGTTCTTC
CASSLGWPEQFF
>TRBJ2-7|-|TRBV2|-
TGTGCCAGCACTCCGGCCTCCTACGAGCAGTACTTC
CASTPASYEQYF
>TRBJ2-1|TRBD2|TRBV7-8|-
TGTGCCAGCAGCTTAGAAGTAGCGGGGGCCGCTGAGCAGTTCTTC
CASSLEVAGAAEQFF
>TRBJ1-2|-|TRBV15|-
TGTGCCACCAGCAGAGGATTGCCGGGACACATCTATGGCTACACCTTC
CATSRGLPGHIYGYTF
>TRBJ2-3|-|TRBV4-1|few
TGCGCCAGCAGCCAAGTGGTTCCAGATACGCAGTATTTT
CASSQVVPDTQYF
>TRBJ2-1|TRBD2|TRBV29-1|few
TGCAGCGTTGTTCCTAGCGGGCAGAACAATGAGCAGTTCTTC
CSVVPSGQNNEQFF
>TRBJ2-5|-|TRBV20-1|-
TGCAGTGCTGGGACGGAGTGGAAAGAGACCCAGTACTTC
CSAGTEWKETQYF
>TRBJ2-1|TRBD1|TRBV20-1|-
TGCAGTGCTAGAGATGGGACAGGGGACGTTATGACGCAGTTCTTC
CSARDGTGDVMTQFF
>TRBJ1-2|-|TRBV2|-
TGTGCCACCGACGGGGGGGCTGACTATAGCTACACCTTC
CATDGGADYSYTF
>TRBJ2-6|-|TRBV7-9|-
TGTGCCAGCAGCTTAGGAGTTTTGGCCTCTGGGGCCAACGTCCTGACTTTC
CASSLGVLASGANVLTF
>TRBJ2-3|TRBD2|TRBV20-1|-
TGCAGTGCGGAGGAGAGGGGAGGGACAGATACGCAGTATTTT
CSAEERGGTDTQYF
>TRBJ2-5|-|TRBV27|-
TGTGCCAGCAGTGCGTACAGGGGAGGGCAAGAGACCCAGTACTTC
CASSAYRGGQETQYF